The 6 T cell receptor beta chains presented below share a single source sample, sequenced in a study of cytomegalovirus exposure and HLA in healthy donors. Measured with immunoSEQ multiplex PCR; TCRdb has only the in-frame clones, and not every one. The sample carries roughly 270,000 clones, around 87% recorded once. Sequencing was done on a sample of PBMCs. These receptors were collected from a woman aged 18 to 35 in good health and CMV-seronegative.

V and J are TRBV27 and TRBJ2-3; TRBD2 is a possible D gene (5 bases). V was shortened by 0 bases and J by 4 bases, with 20 bases between the two germline ends. This CDR3 region has 18 residues. CDR1 is MNHEY and CDR2 is SMNVEV in the germline V gene (reference sequence). The CDR3 is CASSLSRVQLTNPDTQYF. In nucleotides, the CDR3 is TGTGCCAGCAGTTTATCGCGGGTCCAACTGACTAACCCAGATACGCAGTATTTT.

The genes are TRBV27 and TRBJ1-1; 8 nucleotides line up with TRBD1. The CDR3 contains 15 residues. Germline V gene data show CDR1 as MNHEY and CDR2 as SMNVEV (reference sequence). The J segment lost 4 bases and the V segment lost 5 bases, leaving 9 bases of the junction unmatched. The CDR3 here is CASSPKDRVVTEAFF. The CDR3 nucleotides are TGTGCCAGCAGTCCCAAGGACAGGGTGGTCACTGAAGCTTTCTTT.

The chain carries TRBV28 and TRBJ1-6; 8 bases map to TRBD1. Losses at the gene ends were 6 bases for V and 9 bases for J; bases not matched to a gene: 10. The V gene's germline CDR1 is MDHEN and CDR2 SYDVKM. The CDR3 has 15 amino acids. The DNA for the CDR3 is TGTGCCAGCAGGGGGAGTCAGGGGGCGGGTTCACCCCTCCACTTT. It codes for CASRGSQGAGSPLHF.

The V and J genes are TRBV25-1 and TRBJ2-6, with unresolved D. Germline lookup yields CDR1 MGHDK and CDR2 SYGVNS. V was cut by 4 bases and J by 1 base, with 5 bases left in between. This CDR3 region has 14 residues. The CDR3 loop is CASSGPSGANVLTF. The DNA for the CDR3 is TGTGCCAGCAGTGGTCCTTCTGGGGCCAACGTCCTGACTTTC.

V and J are TRBV4-1 and TRBJ2-4; 10 bases are shared with TRBD2. V shed 5 bases and J 8 bases; nucleotides not matched to a gene: 6. The germline gives CDR1 MGHRA, CDR2 YSYEKL. CDR3 length: 14 amino acids. This CDR3 is CASSVIAGGDIQYF. Written as DNA, the CDR3 is TGCGCCAGCAGCGTGATAGCGGGAGGCGACATTCAGTACTTC.

Here the CDR3 DNA reads TGTGCCAGCGCCTCCGCCGCCAGGTATGGCTACACCTTC. It encodes CASASAARYGYTF. V and J are TRBV27 and TRBJ1-2; D is undetermined. Trimming took 8 bases from V and 5 from J, leaving 15 bases between them. Germline V gene lookup returns CDR1 MNHEY and CDR2 SMNVEV (reference sequence). CDR3 length: 13 amino acids.